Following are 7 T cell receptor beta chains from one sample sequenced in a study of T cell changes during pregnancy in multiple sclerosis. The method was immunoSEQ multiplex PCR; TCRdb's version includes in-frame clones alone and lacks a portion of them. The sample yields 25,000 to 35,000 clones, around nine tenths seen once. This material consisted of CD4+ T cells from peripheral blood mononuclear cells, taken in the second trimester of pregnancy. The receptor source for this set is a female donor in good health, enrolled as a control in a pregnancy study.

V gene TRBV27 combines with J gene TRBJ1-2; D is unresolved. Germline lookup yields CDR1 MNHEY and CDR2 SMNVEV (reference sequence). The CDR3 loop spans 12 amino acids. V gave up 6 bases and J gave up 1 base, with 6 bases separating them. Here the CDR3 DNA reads TGTGCCAGCAGGGCCCTTAACTATGGCTACACCTTC. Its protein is CASRALNYGYTF.

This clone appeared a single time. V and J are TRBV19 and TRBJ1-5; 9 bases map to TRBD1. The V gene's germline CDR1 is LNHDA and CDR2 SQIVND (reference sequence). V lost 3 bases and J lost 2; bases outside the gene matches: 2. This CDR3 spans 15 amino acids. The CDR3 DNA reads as TGTGCCAGTAGTATGGGACAGGGAGGCAATCAGCCCCAGCATTTT. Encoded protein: CASSMGQGGNQPQHF.

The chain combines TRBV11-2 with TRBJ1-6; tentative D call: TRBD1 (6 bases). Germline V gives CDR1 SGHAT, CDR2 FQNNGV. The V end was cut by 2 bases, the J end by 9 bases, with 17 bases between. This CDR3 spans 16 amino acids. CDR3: CASSLRRSGVSSPLHF. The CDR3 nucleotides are TGTGCCAGCAGCTTAAGGAGGTCAGGGGTTAGTTCACCCCTCCACTTT.

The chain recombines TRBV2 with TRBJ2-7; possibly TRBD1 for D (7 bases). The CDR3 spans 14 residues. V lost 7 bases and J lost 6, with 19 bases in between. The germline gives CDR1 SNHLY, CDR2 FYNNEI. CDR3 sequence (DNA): TGTGCCAGCAAGCCAGTTGACAGGGAGGTCGAGCAGTACTTC. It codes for CASKPVDREVEQYF.

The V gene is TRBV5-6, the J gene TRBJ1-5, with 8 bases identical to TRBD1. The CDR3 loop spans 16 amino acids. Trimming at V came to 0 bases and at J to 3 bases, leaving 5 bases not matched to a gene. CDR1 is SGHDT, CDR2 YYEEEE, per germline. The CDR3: CASSLGTGRDNQPQHF. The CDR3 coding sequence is TGTGCCAGCAGCTTGGGGACAGGGAGGGACAATCAGCCCCAGCATTTT.

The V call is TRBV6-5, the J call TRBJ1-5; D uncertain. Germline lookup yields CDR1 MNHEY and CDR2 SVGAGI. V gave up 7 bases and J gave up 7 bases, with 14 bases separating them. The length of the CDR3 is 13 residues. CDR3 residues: CASKSGVSQPQHF. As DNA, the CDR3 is TGTGCCAGCAAATCGGGTGTGTCCCAGCCCCAGCATTTT.

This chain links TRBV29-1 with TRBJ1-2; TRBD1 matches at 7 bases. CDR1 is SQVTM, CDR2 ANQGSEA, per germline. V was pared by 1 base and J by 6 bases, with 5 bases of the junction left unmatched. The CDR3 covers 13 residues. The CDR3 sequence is CSVEVPTGNGYTF. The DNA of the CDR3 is TGCAGCGTTGAAGTTCCGACAGGGAATGGCTACACCTTC.